This TCR beta chain is drawn from a study of T cells after yellow fever vaccination. Study conclusions and caveats: Abundant clonotypes from the bulk population could contaminate FACS-sorted repertoires. Detected again after the booster were most primary-vaccination clones, at almost 97% CD4 and 88% CD8. Although the secondary response was weaker, it peaked faster, at day 5 versus 15.

Each CDR3 protein gets one entry after TCRdb re-called the 5' RACE reads with MiXCR. The table lists some 550,000 distinct CDR3 sequences, around 21% of them singletons. Per the germline V gene, CDR1 is KGHSH and CDR2 is LQKENI. The CDR3 sequence is 15 residues long. Trimming left V 8 bases short and J 3 bases short, with 17 bases between. This clonotype has only a few counts. Its antigen is still unknown. V and J are TRBV18 and TRBJ2-1; D is unresolved. The origin of this receptor is a man aged 25 to 40 who received the YFV17D yellow fever vaccine. Here the sequenced sample was PBMCs, taken 15 days after the yellow fever booster vaccination. CDR3 DNA: TGTGCCAGCCCGCCCCAACGGCTAGTCTACAATGAGCAGTTCTTC. This translates into CASPPQRLVYNEQFF.